The present entry profiles one T cell receptor (beta chain) with its context. The target of this receptor is not known. Nothing much larger sits one base from this clone, and base qualities are not available. Cut back by 8 bases and 3 bases, the V and J ends lie 10 bases apart. From its cysteine to its phenylalanine, the CDR3 spans 12 amino acids. The read is trimmed to its CDR3 DNA, 36 bases read in frame from base 1. CDR1 MNHEY and CDR2 SVGEGT were looked up in the germline V gene. This was a case-control study nested in a cohort of healthcare workers in London, UK, who had nasopharyngeal swab PCR tests and blood samples taken every week. Between 23 and 31 March 2020, the week of the UK lockdown, healthcare workers were enrolled and then followed up weekly for as long as 16 weeks. This sample was included in a study of early T cells in non-severe SARS-CoV-2 infection (dated by TCRdb to the early 2020s). With regard to the full study: Because TCR sequencing was done on bulk RNA from unsorted whole blood, the alpha and beta chains could not be paired.

Library construction relied on 5' RACE. Sequenced using a NextSeq 500. The TCR library protocol attached unique molecular identifiers to individual cDNA molecules to correct for sequencing error and PCR bias. Sequencing covered both TCR alpha and beta chains, and within each sample the abundances of alpha and beta sequences were tightly co-correlated. As for the original processing: Decombinator V4 was used to annotate the V gene, J gene and CDR3 of the TCR sequences. Expanded TCRs were defined as changing significantly between any two time points under a Poisson model with p below 0.0001. TCR abundances were normalised to the total number of TCRs sequenced in each sample and reported as counts per million. TRAV1-2 paired with TRAJ12, TRAJ20 or TRAJ33 defined MAIT TCRs, while TRAV10 paired with TRAJ18 defined iNKT TCRs. VDJdb, accessed on 1 November 2021, was searched for TCRs annotated for CMV, EBV and SARS-CoV-2, and TCRs annotated for more than one antigen were excluded. TCRdb applied fastp at Q25 and MiXCR to the public reads, then kept only in-frame beta chains. Duplicate CDR3 protein sequences are folded into a single record with the most common DNA and genes. The V and J calls shown here were made by TCRdb, not taken from the authors' results. The sample table holds about 130,000 distinct CDR3 sequences, of which approximately 15% were seen once. The top ten constitute 21% of the sample.

Overall results and qualifications from the work: VDJdb matching was skewed toward anti-spike CD8 responses, so virus-specific expansions were likely underestimated and private and CD4 specificities were missed.

Sequenced: whole blood. The chain links TRBV6-2 or TRBV6-3 with TRBJ2-5; the D segment could be TRBD2, given 5 matching bases. The TCR originated in an adult who was a healthcare worker with PCR-confirmed SARS-CoV-2 infection or an uninfected control (not recorded which). The bases read TGTGCCAGCCAAAGAGGGAAAGAGACCCAGTACTTC. This yields the protein CASQRGKETQYF.